This T cell receptor (beta chain) is drawn from a study of T-cell reconstitution after alpha-beta-depleted transplantation in children. Whole-study findings and limits: The study traced high day-60 TCRbeta diversity in some patients to surviving recipient T cells and thymic progenitors. About two months after transplant, alpha-beta T cells reportedly came from several hundred expanded graft clones. Newly produced T cells mostly provided counts and TCRbeta diversity after one year, as hyperexpanded clones declined.

Germline V CDR1 and CDR2: SGHAT, FQNNGV. This CDR3 is 16 amino acids long. Trimming took off 0 bases at V and 0 bases at J, with 10 bases between the two ends. It was with unique molecular identifiers that the TCRbeta library was prepared. MiXCR, applied by TCRdb to the PCR reads, yields one record per CDR3 protein. The sample has some 100,000 distinct CDR3 sequences, 23% seen once. As regards this clonotype: The antigen is not known.

The source of this sequence is a boy aged 2 to 10 with acute lymphoblastic leukemia, due to receive a stem cell transplant. This chain joins TRBV11-2 and TRBJ2-3, with D possibly TRBD1 on 6 matching bases. The source material was PBMCs, sampled before TCRalphabeta/CD19-depleted stem cell transplant. The CDR3 DNA sequence: TGTGCCAGCAGCTTAGATTGGGGGCCTAGCACAGATACGCAGTATTTT. Its translation: CASSLDWGPSTDTQYF. The whole variable domain, remainder taken from reference TRBV11-2 and TRBJ2-3, is EAGVAQSPRYKIIEKRQSVAFWCNPISGHATLYWYQQILGQGPKLLIQFQNNGVVDDSQLPKDRFSAERLKGVDSTLKIQPAKLEDSAVYLCASSLDWGPSTDTQYFGPGTRLTVL.